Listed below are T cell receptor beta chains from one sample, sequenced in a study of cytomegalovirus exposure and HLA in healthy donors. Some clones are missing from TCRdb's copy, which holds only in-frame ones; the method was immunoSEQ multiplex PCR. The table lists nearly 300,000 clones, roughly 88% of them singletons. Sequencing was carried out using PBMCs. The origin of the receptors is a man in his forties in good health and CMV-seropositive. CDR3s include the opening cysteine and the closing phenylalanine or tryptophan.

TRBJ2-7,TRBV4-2,CASSQGLAGPYEQYF
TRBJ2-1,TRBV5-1,CASSLVLAGVLQFF
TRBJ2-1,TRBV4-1,CASSRAGIYNEQFF
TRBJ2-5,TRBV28,CASSPSPKRTQYF
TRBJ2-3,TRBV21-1,CASSISGRTDTQYF
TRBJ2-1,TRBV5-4,CASSLVGGRLDEQFF
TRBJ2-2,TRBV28,CASSLGQGDYTGELFF
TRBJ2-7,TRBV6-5,CASSYYRRGYEQYF
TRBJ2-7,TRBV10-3,CAIRPGTSGYEQYF
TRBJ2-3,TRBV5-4,CASSMTGWESDTQYF
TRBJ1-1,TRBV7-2,CASSPGQGAGFRSEAFF
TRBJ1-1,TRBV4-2,CASSHEQGITEAFF
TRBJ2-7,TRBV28,CASSLRGNEQYF
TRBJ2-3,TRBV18,CASSPLAGGITDTQYF
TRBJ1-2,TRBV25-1,CASSEFGWTGGVYGYTF
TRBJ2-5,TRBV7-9,CASSLKGQGGGSWETQYF
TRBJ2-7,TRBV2,CAGAGTGDFYEQYF
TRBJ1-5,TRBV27,CASSLSRTLRQPQHF
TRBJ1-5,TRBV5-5,CASSLSTVYQPQHF
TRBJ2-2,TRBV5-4,CASSLGTLTTGGLFF
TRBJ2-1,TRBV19,CASSLRTGSSYNEQFF
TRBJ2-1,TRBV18,CASSRDRGQNEQFF
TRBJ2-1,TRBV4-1,CASSRAGIDEQFF
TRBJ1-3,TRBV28,CASSLSRLLPNTIYF
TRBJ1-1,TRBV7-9,CASIGQPNTEAFF
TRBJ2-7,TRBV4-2,CASSQVSAHYEQYF
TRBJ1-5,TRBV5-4,CASSLYAGIGQPQHF
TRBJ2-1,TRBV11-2,CASSKLAEYEQFF
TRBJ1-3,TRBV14,CASSQDPGTGNTIYF
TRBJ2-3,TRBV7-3,CASSSGLAGGATDTQYF
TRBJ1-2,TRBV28,CASIKGPGDGGYTF
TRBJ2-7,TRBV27,CASSFGTDYEQYF
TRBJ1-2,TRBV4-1,CASSQERTGSNYGYTF
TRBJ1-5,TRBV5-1,CASSKQGNQPQHF